Sequencing of this T cell receptor beta chain was carried out in a study of vaccination and CD4 T cells after COVID-19. Study overall: In the convalescent cohort, there were six males and four females, two of them Hispanic.

Trimming took 5 bases from V and 1 from J, leaving 7 bases between them. Germline values: CDR1 SGHTA, CDR2 FQGTGA. The CDR3 is made up of 13 amino acids. This clonotype has just a few counts. The antigen remains undetermined. Treatment noted: roughly 10-day PBMC culture with coronavirus spike peptide pools or control peptides (ViraFEST assay). Samples of CD4+ T cells were obtained from the unexposed donor before the COVID-19 pandemic (2011-2018). Sequencing of the DNA from cultured CD4+ T cells was carried out with the Oncomine TCR Beta short-read assay. Via MiXCR, TCRdb re-called the PCR reads, giving one row per CDR3 protein. The sample has over 5,500 distinct CDR3 sequences, roughly 50% seen once; the top ten hold about 32%.

Sequencing was done on a sample of CD4+ T cells from blood, cultured in vitro. This chain joins TRBV7-3 and TRBJ2-3; perhaps TRBD2 as D (5 bases). This TCR derives from a human donor in good health. Here the CDR3 DNA reads TGTGCCAGCAGCCGAGCGGGCACAGATACGCAGTATTTT. Amino acids: CASSRAGTDTQYF.